The entry below gives a single T cell receptor beta chain sequence along with its context. Per germline, CDR1 SGHRS and CDR2 YFSETQ. There are 15 residues in the CDR3. Trimming removed 4 bases at V and 0 bases at J, with 12 bases between. The patients chosen for sequencing had shown expansion of CD8+CD57+ cells (detected by flow cytometry). Blood samples were obtained from patients who had received no prior therapy. The data were obtained in a study of CD8+CD57+ T cells in acquired aplastic anemia. The template for TCR beta VDJ and CDR3 sequence profiling was genomic DNA. TCRdb reanalysed the reads using MiXCR and keeps one entry per CDR3 protein. The sample holds roughly 240,000 distinct CDR3 sequences, about 44% seen once.

This sequence originates from a human donor with aplastic anemia. Sequencing input: sorted CD4+, CD8+, or CD8+CD57+ T cells (not recorded which) from PBMCs. The chain links TRBV5-1 to TRBJ2-3; possibly TRBD2 for D (6 bases). CDR3 sequence (DNA): TGCGCCAGCAGCAAAAGTGGGACTAGCACAGATACGCAGTATTTT. Translation: CASSKSGTSTDTQYF.